This record covers a single T cell receptor beta chain. This sample is drawn from a study of blood T cell repertoires in COVID-19. As originally analysed: Amplification from reference gene primers served as the basis for estimated nucleated cell counts. Clones were sequenced by immunoSEQ multiplex PCR, and TCRdb holds only the in-frame ones, with some missing. The V and J calls and clone size come from that table; D and trimming were worked out from the DNA. The data show fewer than 200,000 clones, approximately 80% seen once. Germline loops: CDR1 ENHRY, CDR2 SYGVKD. The V and J ends lost 8 bases and 1 base respectively, with 5 bases between them. This CDR3 region has 11 residues.

What was sequenced was peripheral blood. This receptor was obtained from a human donor in a cohort sampled during active COVID-19. V usage is TRBV10-3 and J usage is TRBJ1-1, with D unresolved. The chain's CDR3 is CAIGRNTEAFF. Written as DNA, the CDR3 is TGTGCCATCGGGAGGAACACTGAAGCTTTCTTT.